Following are 32 T cell receptor beta chains from one sample sequenced in a study of shared clonotypes between healthy human individuals. Generated by immunoSEQ multiplex PCR, the TCRdb table keeps only in-frame clones and is missing some. Here the sample spans about 2.2 million clones, about 93% being singletons. CD45RO negativity and positive selection for CCR7 defined naive CD8 cells, a population that excluded terminally differentiated effector memory CD45RA+ cells. The material sequenced was naive CD8+ T cells from PBMCs. These TCRs come from a man between 18 and 29 years old in good health. Some clones in this sample may be carry-over from other donors' samples.

The chain uses TRBV29-1 and TRBJ2-3, with D maybe TRBD2 (6 bases). The CDR3 runs to 19 residues. Germline V gene data show CDR1 as SQVTM and CDR2 as ANQGSEA. Trimming took 0 bases from V and 0 from J, leaving 22 bases between them. The CDR3 nucleotides are TGCAGCGTTGAAGATCAGGTTAGCGGCCCCGCCGAGAGCACAGATACGCAGTATTTT. Amino acids: CSVEDQVSGPAESTDTQYF.

The V call is TRBV7-2, the J call TRBJ2-7; 10 positions match TRBD1. V dropped 1 base and J dropped 3; count of bases not matched to a gene: 3. Germline values: CDR1 SGHTA, CDR2 FQGNSA. This CDR3 region has 15 residues. CDR3 nucleotides: TGTGCCAGCAGCTTAGAGGGACAGGGGAGCTACGAGCAGTACTTC. As protein: CASSLEGQGSYEQYF.

This sequence joins TRBV19 and TRBJ2-3, with 8 bases matching TRBD1. The CDR3 loop spans 15 amino acids. Germline V gene data show CDR1 as LNHDA and CDR2 as SQIVND (reference sequence). V was clipped by 5 bases and J by 7 bases; unmatched bases: 11. CDR3 protein: CASSVATGAYYTQYF. As DNA, the CDR3 is TGTGCCAGTAGTGTGGCGACAGGGGCCTATTATACGCAGTATTTT.

V and J are TRBV7-9 and TRBJ1-4, with D perhaps TRBD1 (5 bases). Trimming stripped 2 bases from V and 7 bases from J, with 11 bases between. CDR1 is SEHNR and CDR2 is FQNEAQ in the germline V gene (reference sequence). The CDR3 is 14 amino acids. The DNA of the CDR3 is TGTGCCAGCAGCTTAAAGGGGAAGCGTGAAAAACTGTTTTTT. This codes for CASSLKGKREKLFF.

This chain links TRBV4-3 with TRBJ2-7; D gene ambiguous. Deletions cut 0 bases from V and 1 base from J, with 7 bases between. There are 14 residues in the CDR3. Per the germline V gene, CDR1 is LGHNA and CDR2 is YSLEER. The chain's CDR3 is CASSQEVGSYEQYF. The CDR3, as DNA: TGCGCCAGCAGCCAAGAAGTCGGTTCCTACGAGCAGTACTTC.

The chain links TRBV28 to TRBJ1-1; D remains ambiguous. The V end lost 5 bases, the J end lost 1 base, and 8 bases lay between the germline ends. The germline CDR1 and CDR2 sequences are MDHEN and SYDVKM. This CDR3 has 13 amino acids. As DNA, the CDR3 is TGTGCCAGCAGTCGTCGCCGGAACACTGAAGCTTTCTTT. This translates into CASSRRRNTEAFF.

V usage is TRBV7-3 and J usage is TRBJ2-1; a weak D match, TRBD2 (6 bases). With 4 bases removed from V and 4 bases from J, the gap between germline ends came to 17 bases. Germline assignment: CDR1 SGHTA and CDR2 FQGTGA. The length of the CDR3 is 16 residues. The CDR3 sequence is CASSSSAAGPYNEQFF. Here the CDR3 DNA reads TGTGCCAGCAGCTCCAGTGCCGCGGGGCCGTACAATGAGCAGTTCTTC.

Details on this clone: The same CDR3 is also encoded by other DNA sequences in this sample. The chain joins TRBV28 to TRBJ2-3; 10 bases are shared with TRBD2. Germline V gene data show CDR1 as MDHEN and CDR2 as SYDVKM. The CDR3 runs 15 residues. The junction had 4 bases not matched to a gene; V was cut back by 5 bases and J by 2 bases. The CDR3 coding sequence is TGTGCCAGCAGTCCCGGGACTAGCGTCACAGATACGCAGTATTTT. Translation: CASSPGTSVTDTQYF.

The chain recombines TRBV27 with TRBJ2-5; 10 bases fit TRBD1. The CDR3 is 16 amino acids. CDR1 and CDR2 (germline): MNHEY, SMNVEV (reference sequence). V shed 0 bases, J shed 3 bases, and the junction held 4 bases outside the gene matches. The CDR3 bases are TGTGCCAGCAGTTTATCCGGGACAGGGGTAAAAGAGACCCAGTACTTC. This codes for CASSLSGTGVKETQYF.

The chain recombines TRBV7-9 with TRBJ1-4; D unclear. CDR3 size: 14 residues. Germline V CDR1 and CDR2: SEHNR, FQNEAQ (reference sequence). The V and J ends lost 1 base and 7 bases respectively, with 10 bases between them. The chain's CDR3 is CASSLGGISEKLFF. Written as DNA, the CDR3 is TGTGCCAGCAGCTTAGGTGGTATATCTGAAAAACTGTTTTTT.

The CDR3 coding sequence is TGTGCCAGCAGATACGAGCCCAACGAGCAGTACTTC. It encodes CASRYEPNEQYF. This rearrangement joins TRBV2 to TRBJ2-7; no firm D call. The CDR3 is made up of 12 amino acids. The V end was cut by 6 bases, the J end by 5 bases, with 11 bases between. CDR1 is SNHLY and CDR2 is FYNNEI in the germline V gene.

V and J are TRBV9 and TRBJ2-1, with D perhaps matching TRBD2 (5 bases). V lost 4 bases and J 0 bases, leaving 14 bases between the germline ends. This CDR3 has 16 residues. Germline V gives CDR1 SGDLS, CDR2 YYNGEE. The CDR3 is CASSSPRGYSYNEQFF. Written as DNA, the CDR3 is TGTGCCAGCAGCTCCCCCCGCGGGTACTCCTACAATGAGCAGTTCTTC.

Only one count was recorded for this clone. The V gene is TRBV6-1, the J gene TRBJ2-7; either TRBD1 or TRBD2 may fit D (5 bases each). Germline V lookup: CDR1 MNHNS, CDR2 SASEGT. V was cut by 0 bases and J by 2 bases, with 14 bases left in between. The CDR3 is made up of 16 amino acids. In DNA, the CDR3 is TGTGCCAGCAGTGAAGCCGTAGAGGGGCGGCCCTACGAGCAGTACTTC. It encodes CASSEAVEGRPYEQYF.

This chain links TRBV9 with TRBJ2-3, with 13 bases fitting TRBD2. The length of the CDR3 is 16 residues. The V segment lost 4 bases and the J segment 1 base; nucleotides outside the gene matches: 3. Germline V gene data show CDR1 as SGDLS and CDR2 as YYNGEE. CDR3 residues: CASSTGLAGGTDTQYF. CDR3 DNA: TGTGCCAGCAGCACCGGACTAGCGGGGGGCACAGATACGCAGTATTTT.

The chain is built from TRBV4-1 and TRBJ2-7; 13 nucleotides line up with TRBD2. The V segment lost 0 bases and the J segment 5 bases; nucleotides outside the gene matches: 13. Germline loops: CDR1 MGHRA, CDR2 YSYEKL. There are 19 residues in the CDR3. The CDR3 region has the DNA TGCGCCAGCAGCCAAGATTTCAGGACTAGCGGGAGAGGGTTCAACGAGCAGTACTTC. Its protein is CASSQDFRTSGRGFNEQYF.

The rearrangement links TRBV7-9 to TRBJ2-2; 7 nucleotides align to TRBD2. The CDR3 sequence is 15 residues long. V was clipped by 2 bases and J by 4 bases; unmatched bases: 4. In germline, CDR1 is SEHNR, CDR2 FQNEAQ (reference sequence). The CDR3: CASSLTTGGTGELFF. The CDR3, as DNA: TGTGCCAGCAGCTTAACGACGGGGGGCACCGGGGAGCTGTTTTTT.

This clone appeared a single time. The CDR3 here is CASSLETSGVQETQYF. Written as DNA, the CDR3 is TGTGCCAGCAGTTTAGAGACTAGCGGGGTACAAGAGACCCAGTACTTC. The V call is TRBV28, the J call TRBJ2-5; the match to TRBD2 covers 11 bases. This CDR3 spans 16 amino acids. CDR1 and CDR2 (germline): MDHEN, SYDVKM. Trimming removed 2 bases from V and 2 bases from J; junction bases left unmatched: 4.

This chain connects TRBV5-1 to TRBJ2-1, with 11 positions matching TRBD2. V shed 4 bases and J 7 bases; nucleotides not matched to a gene: 7. This CDR3 region has 15 residues. From germline, CDR1 is SGHRS and CDR2 YFSETQ. CDR3 DNA: TGCGCCAGCAGCAAAACTAGCGGGAGAATGAATGAGCAGTTCTTC. Encoded protein: CASSKTSGRMNEQFF. Drawing the rest from reference TRBV5-1 and TRBJ2-1, the complete variable domain is KAGVTQTPRYLIKTRGQQVTLSCSPISGHRSVSWYQQTPGQGLQFLFEYFSETQRNKGNFPGRFSGRQFSNSRSEMNVSTLELGDSALYLCASSKTSGRMNEQFFGPGTRLTVL.

V and J are TRBV28 and TRBJ2-2; TRBD1 or TRBD2 may be the D gene (6 bases each). V lost 0 bases and J lost 3, with 11 bases in between. From germline, CDR1 is MDHEN and CDR2 SYDVKM. This CDR3 region has 16 residues. The CDR3 sequence is CASSLWSGEDTGELFF. CDR3 DNA sequence: TGTGCCAGCAGTTTATGGTCAGGGGAGGACACCGGGGAGCTGTTTTTT.

V gene TRBV7-3 combines with J gene TRBJ2-7; 9 positions agree with TRBD1. V shed 3 bases, J shed 3 bases, and the junction held 12 bases outside the gene matches. CDR3 length: 17 residues. CDR1 is SGHTA and CDR2 is FQGTGA in the germline V gene. CDR3 residues: CASSFILRWDRDYEQYF. The CDR3 region has the DNA TGTGCCAGCAGCTTCATCTTAAGGTGGGACAGGGACTACGAGCAGTACTTC.

Turning to this clone: This CDR3 is also generated by other DNA sequences in the sample. This chain joins TRBV5-6 and TRBJ1-4; no reliable D call. Germline V gene lookup returns CDR1 SGHDT and CDR2 YYEEEE. The V and J ends lost 2 bases and 8 bases respectively, with 4 bases between them. The CDR3 runs to 11 residues. The CDR3 DNA is TGTGCCAGCAGCTTAGGGGAAAAACTGTTTTTT. This sequence encodes CASSLGEKLFF.

On this clone: The same CDR3 is also encoded by other DNA sequences in this sample. This chain joins TRBV9 and TRBJ2-6; D remains unclear. The CDR3 extends over 13 amino acids. The germline V gene encodes CDR1 SGDLS and CDR2 YYNGEE. Trimming left V 7 bases short and J 0 bases short, with 5 bases between. The CDR3 region is CASSPSGANVLTF. CDR3 DNA sequence: TGTGCCAGCTCCCCCTCTGGGGCCAACGTCCTGACTTTC. Together with reference TRBV9 and TRBJ2-6, the CDR3 gives the full variable domain: DSGVTQTPKHLITATGQRVTLRCSPRSGDLSVYWYQQSLDQGLQFLIQYYNGEERAKGNILERFSAQQFPDLHSELNLSSLELGDSALYFCASSPSGANVLTFGAGSRLTVL.

The chain carries TRBV10-1 and TRBJ2-7; D not resolved. V lost 0 bases and J 4 bases, leaving 10 bases between the germline ends. Per germline, CDR1 WNHNN and CDR2 SYGVQD (reference sequence). This CDR3 region has 14 residues. In DNA form, the CDR3 reads TGCGCCAGCAGTGAGTCGGGCTCTCGGTACGAGCAGTACTTC. This encodes CASSESGSRYEQYF.

The chain is built from TRBV4-1 and TRBJ1-1; D is perhaps TRBD1 (5 bases). Deletions cut 0 bases from V and 4 bases from J, with 9 bases between. From germline, CDR1 is MGHRA and CDR2 YSYEKL. This CDR3 region has 14 residues. Written as DNA, the CDR3 is TGCGCCAGCAGCCAAGAGGGGCGAGGCACTGAAGCTTTCTTT. As protein: CASSQEGRGTEAFF.

This clone was seen once. The chain employs TRBV5-1 and TRBJ1-2; 7 nucleotides line up with TRBD1. CDR1 and CDR2 (germline): SGHRS, YFSETQ. The CDR3 runs 12 residues. Trimming at V came to 4 bases and at J to 6 bases, leaving 3 bases not matched to a gene. This chain's CDR3 is CASSRDSDGYTF. The CDR3, as DNA: TGCGCCAGCAGCCGGGACAGTGATGGCTACACCTTC.

A few counts support this clone. V is TRBV6-6 and J is TRBJ1-2; the D gene is possibly TRBD1 (5 bases). V lost 6 bases and J 2 bases, leaving 13 bases between the germline ends. Germline CDR1 is MNHNY and CDR2 is SVGAGI (reference sequence). This CDR3 contains 14 residues. The CDR3 loop is CASSHRDGNYGYTF. CDR3 in DNA: TGTGCCAGCAGCCACCGGGACGGCAACTATGGCTACACCTTC.

The chain combines TRBV7-7 with TRBJ1-5, with a possible D match to TRBD1 (5 bases). This CDR3 has 14 residues. Deletions cut 5 bases from V and 8 bases from J, with 16 bases between. Germline CDR1 and CDR2: SSHAT and FNYEAQ (reference sequence). Written as DNA, the CDR3 is TGTGCCAGCAGCCGGGGACTAGATATTGAGCCCCAGCATTTT. Translation gives CASSRGLDIEPQHF.

The chain uses TRBV28 and TRBJ1-4; 8 bases fit TRBD1. CDR1 is MDHEN and CDR2 is SYDVKM in the germline V gene. The CDR3 sequence is 14 residues long. Unmatched junction bases numbered 2, after V lost 2 bases and J lost 6 bases. CDR3 in amino acids: CASSLNRGDEKLFF. CDR3 DNA: TGTGCCAGCAGTTTAAACAGGGGGGATGAAAAACTGTTTTTT. Full variable domain (outside the CDR3, taken from reference TRBV28 and TRBJ1-4): DVKVTQSSRYLVKRTGEKVFLECVQDMDHENMFWYRQDPGLGLRLIYFSYDVKMKEKGDIPEGYSVSREKKERFSLILESASTNQTSMYLCASSLNRGDEKLFFGSGTQLSVL.

This chain links TRBV28 with TRBJ2-1; TRBD2 matches at 7 bases. The CDR3 has 12 residues. Germline V gene lookup returns CDR1 MDHEN and CDR2 SYDVKM. Trimming cost V 5 bases and J 5 bases; bases outside gene matches: 0. CDR3 nucleotide sequence: TGTGCCAGCAGTGGGGGGGACAATGAGCAGTTCTTC. Its protein product is CASSGGDNEQFF.

This clone has a single count. V usage is TRBV5-1 and J usage is TRBJ2-3; 9 bases fit TRBD2. From germline, CDR1 is SGHRS and CDR2 YFSETQ. The CDR3 sequence is 17 residues long. Losses at the gene ends were 1 base for V and 2 bases for J; bases not matched to a gene: 8. The CDR3 sequence: CASSLRGLAGPTDTQYF. Here the CDR3 DNA reads TGCGCCAGCAGCTTGCGGGGGCTAGCGGGACCCACAGATACGCAGTATTTT.

The genes are TRBV28 and TRBJ1-5; D perhaps matches TRBD1 (6 bases). The V gene lost 3 bases and the J gene lost 3 bases, with 18 bases spanning the gap. Germline CDR1 MDHEN, CDR2 SYDVKM. The CDR3 is 17 amino acids. The CDR3 sequence: CASSFVGGLGPNQPQHF. Here the CDR3 DNA reads TGTGCCAGCAGTTTTGTCGGGGGCTTAGGCCCCAATCAGCCCCAGCATTTT.

This clone was seen more than once but under ten times. This chain uses TRBV2 with TRBJ1-2; D may be TRBD1 (6 bases). CDR1 and CDR2 from the germline V gene are SNHLY and FYNNEI. This CDR3 spans 15 amino acids. V lost 2 bases, J lost 5 bases, and 15 bases lay in between. CDR3 protein: CASSESGGGLYGYTF. Here the CDR3 DNA reads TGTGCCAGCAGTGAAAGCGGGGGCGGATTGTATGGCTACACCTTC.